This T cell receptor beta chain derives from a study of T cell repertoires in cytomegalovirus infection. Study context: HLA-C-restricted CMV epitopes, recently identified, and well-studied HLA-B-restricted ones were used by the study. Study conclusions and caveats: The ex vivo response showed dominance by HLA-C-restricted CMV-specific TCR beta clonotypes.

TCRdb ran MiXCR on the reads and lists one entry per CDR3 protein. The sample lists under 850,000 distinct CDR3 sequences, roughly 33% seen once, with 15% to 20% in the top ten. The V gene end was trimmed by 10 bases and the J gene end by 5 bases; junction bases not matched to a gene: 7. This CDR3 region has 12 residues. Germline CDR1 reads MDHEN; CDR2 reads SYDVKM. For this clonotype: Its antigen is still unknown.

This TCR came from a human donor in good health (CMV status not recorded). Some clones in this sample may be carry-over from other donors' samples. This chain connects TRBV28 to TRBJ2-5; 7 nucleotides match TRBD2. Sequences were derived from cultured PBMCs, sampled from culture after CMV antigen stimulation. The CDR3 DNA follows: TGTGCCACCCGGGGGGATGCTGAGACCCAGTACTTC. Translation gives CATRGDAETQYF.